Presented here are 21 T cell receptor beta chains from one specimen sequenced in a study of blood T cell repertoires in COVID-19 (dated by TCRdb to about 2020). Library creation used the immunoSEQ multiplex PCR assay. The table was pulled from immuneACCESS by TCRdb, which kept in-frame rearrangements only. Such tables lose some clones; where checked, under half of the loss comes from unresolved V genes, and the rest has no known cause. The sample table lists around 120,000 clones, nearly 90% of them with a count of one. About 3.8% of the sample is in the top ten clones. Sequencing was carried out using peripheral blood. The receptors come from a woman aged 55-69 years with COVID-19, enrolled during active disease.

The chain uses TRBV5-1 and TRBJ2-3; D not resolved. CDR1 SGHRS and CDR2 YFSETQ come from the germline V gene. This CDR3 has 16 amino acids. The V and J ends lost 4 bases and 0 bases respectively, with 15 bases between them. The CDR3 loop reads CASSIRPTTSTDTQYF. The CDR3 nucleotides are TGCGCCAGCAGCATCCGCCCGACGACTAGCACAGATACGCAGTATTTT.

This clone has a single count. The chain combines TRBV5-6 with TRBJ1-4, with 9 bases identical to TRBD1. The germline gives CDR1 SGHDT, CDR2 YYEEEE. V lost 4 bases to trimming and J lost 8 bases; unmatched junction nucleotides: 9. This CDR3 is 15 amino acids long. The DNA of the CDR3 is TGTGCCAGCAGCCAGGACAGGGGAACAGGGGAAAAACTGTTTTTT. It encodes CASSQDRGTGEKLFF.

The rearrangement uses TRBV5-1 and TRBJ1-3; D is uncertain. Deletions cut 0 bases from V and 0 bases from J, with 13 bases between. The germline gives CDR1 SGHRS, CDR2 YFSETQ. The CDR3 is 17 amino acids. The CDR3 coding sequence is TGCGCCAGCAGCTTGGACCCAATCGGGTTCTCTGGAAACACCATATATTTT. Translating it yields CASSLDPIGFSGNTIYF. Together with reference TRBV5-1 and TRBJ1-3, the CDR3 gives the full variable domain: KAGVTQTPRYLIKTRGQQVTLSCSPISGHRSVSWYQQTPGQGLQFLFEYFSETQRNKGNFPGRFSGRQFSNSRSEMNVSTLELGDSALYLCASSLDPIGFSGNTIYFGEGSWLTVV.

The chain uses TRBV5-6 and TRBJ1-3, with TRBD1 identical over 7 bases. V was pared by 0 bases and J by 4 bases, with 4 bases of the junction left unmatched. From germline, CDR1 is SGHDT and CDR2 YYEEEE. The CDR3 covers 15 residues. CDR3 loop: CASSLGQGYGNTIYF. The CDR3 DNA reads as TGTGCCAGCAGCTTGGGACAGGGCTACGGAAACACCATATATTTT. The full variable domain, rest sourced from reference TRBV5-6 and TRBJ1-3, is DAGVTQSPTHLIKTRGQQVTLRCSPKSGHDTVSWYQQALGQGPQFIFQYYEEEERQRGNFPDRFSGHQFPNYSSELNVNALLLGDSALYLCASSLGQGYGNTIYFGEGSWLTVV.

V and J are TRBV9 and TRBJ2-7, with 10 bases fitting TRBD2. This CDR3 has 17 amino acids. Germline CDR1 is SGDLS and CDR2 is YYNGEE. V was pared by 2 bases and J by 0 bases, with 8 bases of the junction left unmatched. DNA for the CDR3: TGTGCCAGCAGCGTCGGGATAGCGGGGGGTATCTCCTACGAGCAGTACTTC. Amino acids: CASSVGIAGGISYEQYF.

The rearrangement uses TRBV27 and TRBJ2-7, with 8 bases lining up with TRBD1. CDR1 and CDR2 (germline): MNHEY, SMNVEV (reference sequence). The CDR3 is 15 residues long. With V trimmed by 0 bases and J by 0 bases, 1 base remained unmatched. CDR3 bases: TGTGCCAGCAGTTTATCCGGGACAGGCTCCTACGAGCAGTACTTC. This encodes CASSLSGTGSYEQYF.

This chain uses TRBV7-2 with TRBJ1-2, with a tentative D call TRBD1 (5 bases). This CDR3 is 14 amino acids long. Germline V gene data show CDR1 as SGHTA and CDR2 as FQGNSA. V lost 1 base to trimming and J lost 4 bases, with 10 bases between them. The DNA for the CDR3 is TGTGCCAGCAGCTTAGACAGGCGTAGCTATGGCTACACCTTC. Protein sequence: CASSLDRRSYGYTF.

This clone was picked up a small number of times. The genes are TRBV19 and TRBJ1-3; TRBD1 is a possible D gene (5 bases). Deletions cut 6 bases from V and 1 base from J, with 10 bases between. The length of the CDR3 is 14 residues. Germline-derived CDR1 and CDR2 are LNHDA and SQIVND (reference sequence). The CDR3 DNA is TGTGCCAGTAGGGGACTGGAGTCTGGAAACACCATATATTTT. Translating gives CASRGLESGNTIYF.

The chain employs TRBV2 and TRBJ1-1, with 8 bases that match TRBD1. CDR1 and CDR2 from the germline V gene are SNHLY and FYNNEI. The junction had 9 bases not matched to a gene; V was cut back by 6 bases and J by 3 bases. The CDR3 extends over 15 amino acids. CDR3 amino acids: CASRLGRGLDTEAFF. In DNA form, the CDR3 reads TGTGCCAGCAGGCTAGGCAGGGGGCTGGACACTGAAGCTTTCTTT.

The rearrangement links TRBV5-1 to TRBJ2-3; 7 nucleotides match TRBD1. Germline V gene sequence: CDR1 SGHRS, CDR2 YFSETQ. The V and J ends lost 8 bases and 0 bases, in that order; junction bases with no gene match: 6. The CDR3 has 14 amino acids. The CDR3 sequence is CASLDRESTDTQYF. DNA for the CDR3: TGCGCCAGTCTTGACAGGGAGAGCACAGATACGCAGTATTTT.

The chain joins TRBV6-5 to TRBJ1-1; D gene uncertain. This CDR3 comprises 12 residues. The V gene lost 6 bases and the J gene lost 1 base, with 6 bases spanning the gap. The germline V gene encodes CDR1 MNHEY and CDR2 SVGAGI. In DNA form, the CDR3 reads TGTGCCAGCAGGCGGCCGAACACTGAAGCTTTCTTT. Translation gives CASRRPNTEAFF.

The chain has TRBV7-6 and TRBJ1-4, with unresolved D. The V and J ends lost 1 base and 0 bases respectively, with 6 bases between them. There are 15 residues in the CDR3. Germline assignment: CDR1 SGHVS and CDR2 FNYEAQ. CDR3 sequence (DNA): TGTGCCAGCAGCTTAGACCGCGCAACTAATGAAAAACTGTTTTTT. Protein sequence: CASSLDRATNEKLFF.

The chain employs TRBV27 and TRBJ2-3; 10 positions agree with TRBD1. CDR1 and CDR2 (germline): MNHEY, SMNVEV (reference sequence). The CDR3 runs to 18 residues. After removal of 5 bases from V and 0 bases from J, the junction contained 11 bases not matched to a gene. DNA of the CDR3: TGTGCCAGCAGTCCCGGGACAGGGGTCCCCCTTAGCACAGATACGCAGTATTTT. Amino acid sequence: CASSPGTGVPLSTDTQYF.

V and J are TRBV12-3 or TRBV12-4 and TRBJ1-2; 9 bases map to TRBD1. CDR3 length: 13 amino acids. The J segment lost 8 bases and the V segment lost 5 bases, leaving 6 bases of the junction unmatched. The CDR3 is CASSPQGARGYTF. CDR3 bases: TGTGCCAGCAGTCCACAGGGGGCGAGGGGCTACACCTTC.

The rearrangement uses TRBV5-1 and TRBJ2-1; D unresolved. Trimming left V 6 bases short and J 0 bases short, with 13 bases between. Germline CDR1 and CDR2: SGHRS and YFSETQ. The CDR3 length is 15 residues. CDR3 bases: TGCGCCAGCACATCGGGTCTTAGCTCCTACAATGAGCAGTTCTTC. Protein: CASTSGLSSYNEQFF.

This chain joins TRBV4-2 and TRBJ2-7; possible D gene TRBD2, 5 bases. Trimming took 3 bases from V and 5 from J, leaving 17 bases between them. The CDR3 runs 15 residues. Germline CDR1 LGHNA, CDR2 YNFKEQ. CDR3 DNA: TGTGCCAGCAGCCATCCCTGGGAGACACCCCACGAGCAGTACTTC. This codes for CASSHPWETPHEQYF.

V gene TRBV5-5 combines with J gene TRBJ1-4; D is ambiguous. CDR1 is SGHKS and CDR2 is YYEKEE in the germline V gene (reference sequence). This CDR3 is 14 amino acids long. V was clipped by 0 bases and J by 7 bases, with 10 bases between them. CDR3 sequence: CASSLGVGGEKLFF. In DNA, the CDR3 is TGTGCCAGCAGCTTGGGGGTAGGCGGTGAAAAACTGTTTTTT. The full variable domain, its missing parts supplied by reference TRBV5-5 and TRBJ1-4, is DAGVTQSPTHLIKTRGQQVTLRCSPISGHKSVSWYQQVLGQGPQFIFQYYEKEERGRGNFPDRFSARQFPNYSSELNVNALLLGDSALYLCASSLGVGGEKLFFGSGTQLSVL.

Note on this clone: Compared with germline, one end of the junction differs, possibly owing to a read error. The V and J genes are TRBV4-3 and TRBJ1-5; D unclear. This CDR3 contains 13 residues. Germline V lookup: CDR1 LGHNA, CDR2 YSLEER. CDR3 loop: CASSQDSDQPQHF. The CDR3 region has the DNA TGCGCCAGCAGCCAAGATAGCGATCAGCCCCAGCATTTT.

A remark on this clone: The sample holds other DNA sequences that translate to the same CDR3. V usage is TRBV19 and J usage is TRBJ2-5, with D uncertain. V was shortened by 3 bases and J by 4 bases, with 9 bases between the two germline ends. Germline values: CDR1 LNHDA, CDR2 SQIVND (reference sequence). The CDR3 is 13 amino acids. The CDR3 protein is CASSIGGRETQYF. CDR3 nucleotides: TGTGCCAGTAGTATTGGCGGAAGAGAGACCCAGTACTTC.

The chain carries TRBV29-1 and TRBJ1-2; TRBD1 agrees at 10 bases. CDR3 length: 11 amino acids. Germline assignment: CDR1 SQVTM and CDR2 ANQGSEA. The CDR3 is CAGQGSLGYTF. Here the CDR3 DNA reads TGCGCGGGACAGGGGTCGCTTGGCTACACCTTC. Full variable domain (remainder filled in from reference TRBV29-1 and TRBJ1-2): SAVISQKPSRDICQRGTSLTIQCQVDSQVTMMFWYRQQPGQSLTLIATANQGSEATYESGFVIDKFPISRPNLTFSTLTVSNMSPEDSSIYLCAGQGSLGYTFGSGTRLTVV.

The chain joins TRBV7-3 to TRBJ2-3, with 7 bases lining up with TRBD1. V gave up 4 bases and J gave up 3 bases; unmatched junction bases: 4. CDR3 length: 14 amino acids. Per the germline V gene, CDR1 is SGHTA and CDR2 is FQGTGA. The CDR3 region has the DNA TGTGCCAGCAGCTCGGAGACAGGGACAGATACGCAGTATTTT. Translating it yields CASSSETGTDTQYF.